The rows below give T cell receptor beta chains drawn from one sample of a study of blood T cell repertoires in COVID-19. Libraries were prepared by immunoSEQ multiplex PCR; TCRdb keeps only in-frame clonotypes and omits some of them. The data contain around 230,000 clones, 87% of them singletons. The sample comprised peripheral blood. The origin of the receptors is a man in his sixties who had recovered from COVID-19. Both conserved end residues are part of each CDR3. Fields, in order: V gene, D gene, clone size, J gene, CDR3 DNA, CDR3 protein. D genes are given only for firm matches. Where a row states a size, it is once, few, many or the class of an expanded clone; other rows omit it.

>TRBV5-6|NA|NA|TRBJ1-2
TGTGCCAGCAGCTCAGCCAGGGTGAATGGCTACACCTTC
CASSSARVNGYTF
>TRBV9|TRBD1|NA|TRBJ2-1
TGTGCCAGCAGCAGATCCGGGACAGAGAACTACAATGAGCAGTTCTTC
CASSRSGTENYNEQFF
>TRBV30|TRBD1|NA|TRBJ1-1
TGTGCCTGGAGAGGACAGGGGTACACTGAAGCTTTCTTT
CAWRGQGYTEAFF
>TRBV30|TRBD2|NA|TRBJ2-7
TGTGCCTGGGCGGGGGGCCTCCCCTACGAGCAGTACTTC
CAWAGGLPYEQYF
>TRBV10-3|TRBD2|NA|TRBJ2-3
TGTGCCATCAGGTGGAGCGGGGAAGATACGCAGTATTTT
CAIRWSGEDTQYF
>TRBV19|TRBD2|NA|TRBJ2-3
TGTGCCAGTAGTAGCAGACTAGCGCCTATCACAGATACGCAGTATTTT
CASSSRLAPITDTQYF
>TRBV5-1|TRBD2|NA|TRBJ2-2
TGCGCCAGCAGCCCGAGACTAGCGGGGGGCTCCCTCGACGGGGAGCTGTTTTTT
CASSPRLAGGSLDGELFF
>TRBV18|NA|NA|TRBJ2-3
TGTGCCAGCTCACCACTTGGGCAGAAGAGCACAGATACGCAGTATTTT
CASSPLGQKSTDTQYF
>TRBV27|TRBD1|once|TRBJ1-1
TGTGCCAGCAGTTTGGACAGGGGGCTCACGGAAGCTTTCTTT
CASSLDRGLTEAFF
>TRBV6-6|NA|NA|TRBJ1-4
TGTGCCAGCAGTAGCGGACAGACTAATGAAAAACTGTTTTTT
CASSSGQTNEKLFF